These T cell receptor beta chains were read from a single sample in a study of T cell responses to AZD1222 COVID-19 vaccine. Assay: immunoSEQ multiplex PCR; the TCRdb copy retains only in-frame clones and omits some. The sample includes around 80,000 clones, 70% to 90% of them seen just once. This specimen consisted of peripheral blood, obtained 28 days after the second AZD1222 dose. The receptors come from an adult who received the AZD1222 COVID-19 vaccine. CDR3s include the opening cysteine and the closing phenylalanine or tryptophan. The order of the fields is J gene, clone size, D gene, V gene, CDR3 protein, CDR3 DNA. A D gene is named only where the DNA matches it firmly. Where a row states a size, it is once, few, many or the class of an expanded clone; other rows omit it.

J: TRBJ2-7
size: .
D: .
V: TRBV5-6
CDR3: CASTKGGAGDEQYF
DNA: TGTGCCAGCACTAAGGGCGGAGCAGGGGACGAGCAGTACTTC

J: TRBJ1-2
size: .
D: .
V: TRBV5-1
CDR3: CASSTANYGYTF
DNA: TGCGCCAGCAGTACAGCTAACTATGGCTACACCTTC

J: TRBJ2-1
size: .
D: .
V: TRBV5-1
CDR3: CASSPGRISSYNEQFF
DNA: TGCGCCAGCAGCCCGGGACGGATAAGCTCCTACAATGAGCAGTTCTTC

J: TRBJ2-3
size: .
D: TRBD1
V: TRBV4-2
CDR3: CASSQDLGGQGTDTQYF
DNA: TGTGCCAGCAGCCAAGATCTAGGGGGACAGGGCACAGATACGCAGTATTTT

J: TRBJ1-5
size: .
D: .
V: TRBV23-1
CDR3: CASSQGRGNQPQHF
DNA: TGCGCCAGCAGTCAGGGGAGAGGCAATCAGCCCCAGCATTTT

J: TRBJ2-3
size: few
D: .
V: TRBV6-4
CDR3: CASREYDTSTDTQYF
DNA: TGTGCCAGCAGGGAATACGATACTAGCACAGATACGCAGTATTTT

J: TRBJ1-1
size: .
D: TRBD1
V: TRBV4-3
CDR3: CASSRSTGGGGEAFF
DNA: TGCGCCAGCAGCCGATCGACAGGGGGCGGGGGTGAAGCTTTCTTT

J: TRBJ1-2
size: .
D: .
V: TRBV2
CDR3: CASSEIRAAEGYTF
DNA: TGTGCCAGCAGTGAAATTCGGGCGGCCGAGGGCTACACCTTC

J: TRBJ2-7
size: .
D: .
V: TRBV18
CDR3: CASSPPGVNRSSYEQYF
DNA: TGTGCCAGCTCACCACCTGGAGTAAACAGGAGCTCCTACGAGCAGTACTTC

J: TRBJ1-2
size: .
D: TRBD1
V: TRBV10-3
CDR3: CAISEQGRGNYGYTF
DNA: TGTGCCATCAGTGAGCAAGGCAGGGGGAACTATGGCTACACCTTC

J: TRBJ1-5
size: .
D: .
V: TRBV19
CDR3: CASSPRQSNSNQPQHF
DNA: TGTGCCAGTAGTCCTAGACAGAGTAATAGCAATCAGCCCCAGCATTTT

J: TRBJ2-2
size: .
D: TRBD2
V: TRBV6-5
CDR3: CASSYASGPGTGELFF
DNA: TGTGCCAGCAGTTACGCTAGCGGGCCGGGGACCGGGGAGCTGTTTTTT

J: TRBJ1-3
size: .
D: TRBD1
V: TRBV7-8
CDR3: CASSRTGGSGNTIYF
DNA: TGTGCCAGCAGCCGTACAGGGGGCTCTGGAAACACCATATATTTT

J: TRBJ2-1
size: once
D: TRBD1
V: TRBV18
CDR3: CASSLNTGTGMNEQFF
DNA: TGTGCCAGCTCACTTAATACCGGGACAGGGATGAATGAGCAGTTCTTC

J: TRBJ2-1
size: .
D: TRBD2
V: TRBV10-2
CDR3: CATRGGASWGEQFF
DNA: TGCGCCACCCGCGGGGGAGCGTCATGGGGGGAGCAGTTCTTC

J: TRBJ1-1
size: .
D: .
V: TRBV7-8
CDR3: CASSLVGSSVEAFF
DNA: TGTGCCAGCAGCTTAGTGGGAAGTAGCGTCGAAGCTTTCTTT

J: TRBJ1-1
size: .
D: .
V: TRBV14
CDR3: CASSQLLGTEAFF
DNA: TGTGCCAGCAGCCAACTGCTGGGGACTGAAGCTTTCTTT

J: TRBJ1-1
size: .
D: .
V: TRBV5-6
CDR3: CASSLGPNTEAFF
DNA: TGTGCCAGCAGCTTGGGCCCGAACACTGAAGCTTTCTTT